These 16 T cell receptor beta chains originate from one sample sequenced in a study of Graves' ophthalmopathy and Graves' hyperthyroidism. Amplified material comprised TCR beta CDR3 regions derived from RNA transcripts. Investigators did first-round RT-PCR with HTBI primers, then second-round multiplex PCR. From the multiplex PCR reads, TCRdb called clonotypes with MiXCR, one entry per CDR3 protein. The repertoire includes under 350,000 distinct CDR3 sequences, 15% to 20% of them detected once, and roughly an eighth sits in the top ten. Sequences were obtained from peripheral blood. The receptors were gathered from an adult man with Graves' ophthalmopathy.

A remark on this clonotype: The CDR3 end shows no conserved phenylalanine or tryptophan, and so a read error is likely. The DNA is left out, because the CDR3 cannot be placed on it with certainty; the CDR3 is given as TCRdb lists it. The rearrangement links TRBV15 to TRBJ2-7; TRBD2 was called by the table and not checked on the DNA. Germline V gives CDR1 LNHNV, CDR2 YYDKDF (reference sequence). The CDR3 length equals 13 residues, ends included. The CDR3 sequence: CATSGLAGEEHYL.

The chain links TRBV5-1 to TRBJ2-5; 9 bases align to TRBD2. The CDR3 totals 17 residues. The V and J ends lost 0 bases and 3 bases, in that order; junction bases with no gene match: 9. In germline, CDR1 is SGHRS, CDR2 YFSETQ. The CDR3 region is CASSLGSGGLKKETQYF. As DNA, the CDR3 is TGCGCCAGCAGCTTGGGAAGCGGGGGGCTGAAAAAAGAGACCCAGTACTTC.

This clonotype occurred many times. V is TRBV7-2 and J is TRBJ2-7; 7 nucleotides agree with TRBD2. This CDR3 is 14 amino acids long. V lost 6 bases to trimming and J lost 0 bases; unmatched junction nucleotides: 5. Germline CDR1 SGHTA, CDR2 FQGNSA. CDR3: CASRQGLYSYEQYF. As DNA, the CDR3 is TGTGCCAGCAGGCAGGGACTATACTCCTACGAGCAGTACTTC.

This clonotype has ten or more counts. V and J are TRBV9 and TRBJ1-6, with 9 bases matching TRBD1. The V gene's germline CDR1 is SGDLS and CDR2 YYNGEE. The CDR3 consists of 15 residues. With 3 bases clipped from V and 8 bases from J, the junction kept 6 bases outside the gene matches. The CDR3 region is CASSETTGGDSPLHF. DNA for the CDR3: TGTGCCAGCAGCGAGACGACAGGGGGAGATTCACCCCTCCACTTT.

The V call is TRBV19, the J call TRBJ2-2, with D perhaps matching TRBD2 (5 bases). V lost 7 bases to trimming and J lost 2 bases, with 11 bases between them. The CDR3 loop spans 14 amino acids. Per germline, CDR1 LNHDA and CDR2 SQIVND (reference sequence). CDR3 region: CASNGEKNTGELFF. In DNA form, the CDR3 reads TGTGCCAGTAACGGGGAGAAAAACACCGGGGAGCTGTTTTTT.

This clonotype has ten or more counts. The chain uses TRBV12-3 or TRBV12-4 and TRBJ2-7, with D possibly being TRBD1 (6 bases). This CDR3 is built from 19 residues. Between the trimmed V and J ends, which lost 4 bases and 0 bases, there was a span of 25 bases. The CDR3 region has the DNA TGTGCCAGCAGTTCTTCCTCGCTACAGGGTTTCGCGAGCTCCTACGAGCAGTACTTC. Protein product: CASSSSSLQGFASSYEQYF.

The chain carries TRBV6-5 and TRBJ1-5, with a possible D match to TRBD1 (5 bases). With 3 bases removed from V and 7 bases from J, the gap between germline ends came to 13 bases. The germline gives CDR1 MNHEY, CDR2 SVGAGI. CDR3 length: 14 amino acids. The CDR3 region is CASSYRGADQPQHF. The CDR3 nucleotides are TGTGCCAGCAGTTATAGGGGCGCGGACCAGCCCCAGCATTTT.

This clonotype was recorded a few times. V usage is TRBV12-3 or TRBV12-4 and J usage is TRBJ1-1; a weak D match, TRBD1 (6 bases). Trimming cost V 7 bases and J 1 base, with 10 bases left between them. This CDR3 has 13 amino acids. This CDR3 reads CASKRQENTEAFF. The CDR3 region has the DNA TGTGCCAGCAAAAGACAGGAGAACACTGAAGCTTTCTTT.

This clonotype was detected ten times or more. The chain combines TRBV7-2 with TRBJ1-2, with a tentative D call TRBD1 (6 bases). Germline CDR1 and CDR2: SGHTA and FQGNSA. CDR3 length: 14 amino acids. The germline V and J ends were trimmed by 7 bases and 5 bases, with 17 bases remaining between them. CDR3 in DNA: TGTGCCAGCAACCCGATACAGGGTCGTTATGGCTACACCTTC. Protein sequence: CASNPIQGRYGYTF.

The rearrangement links TRBV4-1 to TRBJ2-5; 15 bases map to TRBD2. CDR3 length equals 17 residues. Unmatched junction bases numbered 6, after V lost 4 bases and J lost 3 bases. Germline V gene lookup returns CDR1 MGHRA and CDR2 YSYEKL. The CDR3 nucleotides are TGCGCCAGCAGCCTCCGGACTAGCGGGAGGGTGGAAGAGACCCAGTACTTC. The encoded protein is CASSLRTSGRVEETQYF.

V is TRBV6-1 and J is TRBJ1-2; D unclear. CDR1 is MNHNS, CDR2 SASEGT, per germline. Trimming left V 4 bases short and J 2 bases short, with 14 bases between. The CDR3 loop spans 15 amino acids. This chain's CDR3 is CASSVLTHGNYGYTF. For the CDR3, the DNA is TGTGCCAGCAGTGTTCTGACACACGGAAACTATGGCTACACCTTC.

This clonotype was detected many times. This rearrangement joins TRBV11-2 to TRBJ1-3, with 9 bases identical to TRBD1. Losses at the gene ends were 3 bases for V and 3 bases for J; bases not matched to a gene: 6. The V gene's germline CDR1 is SGHAT and CDR2 FQNNGV. This CDR3 spans 16 amino acids. The CDR3 DNA reads TGTGCCAGCAGCTTTTCCGGGACAGGGAGTGGAAACACCATATATTTT. This translates into CASSFSGTGSGNTIYF.

This clonotype was picked up many times. The chain recombines TRBV19 with TRBJ1-1, with a weak D call TRBD1 (5 bases). Germline V gives CDR1 LNHDA, CDR2 SQIVND (reference sequence). CDR3 length equals 15 residues. Trimming stripped 4 bases from V and 1 base from J, with 13 bases between. The CDR3 protein is CASSKWAGTNTEAFF. CDR3 nucleotide sequence: TGTGCCAGTAGTAAATGGGCAGGGACGAACACTGAAGCTTTCTTT.

This clonotype was recorded at least ten times. The chain is built from TRBV5-1 and TRBJ1-5, with no clear D. The CDR3 sequence is 16 residues long. The germline V gene encodes CDR1 SGHRS and CDR2 YFSETQ. Deletions cut 1 base from V and 4 bases from J, with 15 bases between. The chain's CDR3 is CASSLSGGTGNQPQHF. Here the CDR3 DNA reads TGCGCCAGCAGCTTGTCGGGCGGAACGGGGAATCAGCCCCAGCATTTT.

This clonotype occurred many times. The CDR3 DNA reads as TGCAGTGCAACCGACAGGTCTGCCTACGAGCAGTACTTC. Its translation: CSATDRSAYEQYF. V is TRBV20-1 and J is TRBJ2-7, with a possible D match to TRBD1 (6 bases). This CDR3 is built from 13 residues. The V end lost 6 bases, the J end lost 2 bases, and 14 bases lay between the germline ends. Germline V gene lookup returns CDR1 DFQATT and CDR2 SNEGSKA (reference sequence).

This clonotype was seen at least ten times. J is TRBJ2-7 and V is TRBV6-1, with TRBD1 matching over 9 bases. V was pared by 5 bases and J by 0 bases, with 8 bases of the junction left unmatched. The germline CDR1 and CDR2 sequences are MNHNS and SASEGT. The CDR3 extends over 16 amino acids. CDR3: CASSRRDRVSSYEQYF. The CDR3 coding sequence is TGTGCCAGCAGTCGACGGGACAGGGTTAGCTCCTACGAGCAGTACTTC.